The next 23 T cell receptor beta chains were all read from a single sample in a study of blood T cell repertoires in COVID-19 (dated by TCRdb to the early 2020s). The receptor library was made with the immunoSEQ multiplex PCR assay. Entries here come from immuneACCESS through TCRdb and include only in-frame sequences with V and J called. Some clones fail to appear in such tables; in the studies checked, an unresolved V gene covers under half of the shortfall, and the cause of the remainder is unknown. Recorded for this sample are 150,000 to 170,000 clones; under 85% of them occurred a single time. The ten largest clones add up to 0.63% of the sample. Sequencing was performed on peripheral blood. Source of these receptors: a man in his fifties or sixties with COVID-19, enrolled during active disease.

This chain joins TRBV6-5 and TRBJ1-1, with 7 bases matching TRBD1. Per the germline V gene, CDR1 is MNHEY and CDR2 is SVGAGI. V dropped 2 bases and J dropped 6; count of bases not matched to a gene: 6. CDR3 size: 14 residues. CDR3 residues: CASSYDRVVSEAFF. The CDR3 DNA is TGTGCCAGCAGTTACGACAGGGTGGTTTCTGAAGCTTTCTTT.

The chain has TRBV19 and TRBJ1-1; D uncertain. V gave up 5 bases and J gave up 0 bases, with 10 bases separating them. There are 14 residues in the CDR3. CDR1 and CDR2 (germline): LNHDA, SQIVND (reference sequence). Here the CDR3 reads CASSLLEMNTEAFF. The CDR3 DNA reads TGTGCCAGTAGTTTGTTAGAGATGAACACTGAAGCTTTCTTT.

The chain carries TRBV12-3 or TRBV12-4 and TRBJ2-1, with TRBD2 matching over 7 bases. The CDR3 length is 13 residues. V trimming: 8 bases; J trimming: 5 bases; junction bases outside the gene matches: 6. The CDR3 DNA is TGTGCCAGCCACAATCGGGGGGACAATGAGCAGTTCTTC. Protein product: CASHNRGDNEQFF.

This chain links TRBV7-2 with TRBJ1-6; 12 bases are a match to TRBD1. The CDR3 spans 17 residues. Germline CDR1 is SGHTA and CDR2 is FQGNSA. The junction had 11 bases not matched to a gene; V was cut back by 4 bases and J by 10 bases. CDR3 nucleotide sequence: TGTGCCAGCAGCTGGGGGACAGGGGGCTCGCAAAGCTCACCCCTCCACTTT. It yields the protein CASSWGTGGSQSSPLHF. The full variable domain, in which reference TRBV7-2 and TRBJ1-6 provide the parts outside the CDR3, is GAGVSQSPSNKVTEKGKDVELRCDPISGHTALYWYRQSLGQGLEFLIYFQGNSAPDKSGLPSDRFSAERTGGSVSTLTIQRTQQEDSAVYLCASSWGTGGSQSSPLHFGNGTRLTVT.

This sequence joins TRBV2 and TRBJ2-5; D not certain. Trimming removed 0 bases at V and 5 bases at J, with 10 bases between. The V gene's germline CDR1 is SNHLY and CDR2 FYNNEI. This CDR3 is 14 amino acids long. The CDR3 reads CASSEAPGYETQYF. The CDR3, as DNA: TGTGCCAGCAGTGAAGCGCCGGGTTACGAGACCCAGTACTTC. Complete variable domain (other parts from reference TRBV2 and TRBJ2-5): EPEVTQTPSHQVTQMGQEVILRCVPISNHLYFYWYRQILGQKVEFLVSFYNNEISEKSEIFDDQFSVERPDGSNFTLKIRSTKLEDSAMYFCASSEAPGYETQYFGPGTRLLVL.

V and J are TRBV14 and TRBJ2-1; a weak D match, TRBD2 (6 bases). CDR1 is SGHDN, CDR2 FVKESK, per germline. CDR3 length equals 16 residues. V lost 1 base and J lost 0, with 10 bases in between. The CDR3 region has the DNA TGTGCCAGCAGCCAAGTCGCGGGGAGCTCCTACAATGAGCAGTTCTTC. It specifies CASSQVAGSSYNEQFF.

The chain employs TRBV6-4 and TRBJ1-2; D remains unclear. Germline CDR1 and CDR2: MRHNA and SNTAGT. The CDR3 has 13 residues. V was cut by 6 bases and J by 4 bases, with 12 bases left in between. The CDR3 here is CASRLDNTYGYTF. CDR3 DNA: TGTGCCAGCAGACTCGACAACACCTATGGCTACACCTTC.

A single count supports this clone. J is TRBJ1-1 and V is TRBV6-2 or TRBV6-3; D call uncertain. This CDR3 region has 17 residues. Trimming removed 0 bases from V and 1 base from J, with 15 bases in between. From germline, CDR1 is MNHEY and CDR2 SVGEGT. CDR3 protein: CASSYSRFSAPNTEAFF. CDR3 DNA: TGTGCCAGCAGTTACTCGAGGTTTAGCGCGCCGAACACTGAAGCTTTCTTT.

This chain connects TRBV18 to TRBJ2-7; D not resolved. In germline, CDR1 is KGHSH, CDR2 LQKENI. Trimming left V 6 bases short and J 4 bases short, with 7 bases between. This CDR3 comprises 11 residues. CDR3 sequence reads: CASSYSYEQYF. The CDR3 DNA reads as TGTGCCAGCTCGTACAGTTACGAGCAGTACTTC.

The chain uses TRBV18 and TRBJ2-2; 12 bases fit TRBD2. There are 19 residues in the CDR3. CDR1 is KGHSH and CDR2 is LQKENI in the germline V gene. The V and J ends lost 4 bases and 4 bases, in that order; junction bases with no gene match: 13. The CDR3 coding sequence is TGTGCCAGCTCACGTAACGCCCTAGCGGGAGGGACAGGCACCGGGGAGCTGTTTTTT. Its translation: CASSRNALAGGTGTGELFF.

The chain employs TRBV6-2 or TRBV6-3 and TRBJ1-2; 7 nucleotides match TRBD1. The CDR3 is 11 residues long. The V gene end was trimmed by 8 bases and the J gene end by 14 bases; junction bases not matched to a gene: 11. Germline V CDR1 and CDR2: MNHEY, SVGEGT. CDR3 amino acids: CASGQGGAQTF. The CDR3 DNA sequence: TGTGCCAGCGGCCAGGGGGGGGCGCAAACCTTC.

A note on this clone: The junction does not match germline at one end; this may be a read error. This sequence joins TRBV5-1 and TRBJ1-4; TRBD1 is a possible D gene (6 bases). The CDR3 extends over 14 amino acids. The V gene's germline CDR1 is SGHRS and CDR2 YFSETQ. This CDR3 is CASSYETFGGPLFF. In DNA, the CDR3 is TGCGCCAGCAGCTATGAGACTTTTGGGGGCCCTCTTTTCTTT.

V and J are TRBV7-6 and TRBJ1-4; a possible D gene is TRBD1 (6 bases). The CDR3 length is 15 residues. CDR1 is SGHVS, CDR2 FNYEAQ, per germline. V was pared by 1 base and J by 10 bases, with 16 bases between. The CDR3 coding sequence is TGTGCCAGCAGCTTAGGGGCACAGGGTGGTGGAAAACTGTTTTTT. Translating it yields CASSLGAQGGGKLFF.

This rearrangement joins TRBV9 to TRBJ2-3; D is unclear. Germline V CDR1 and CDR2: SGDLS, YYNGEE. This CDR3 is built from 15 residues. The germline V and J ends were trimmed by 0 bases and 2 bases, with 10 bases remaining between them. This chain's CDR3 is CASSVGPGFTDTQYF. In nucleotides, the CDR3 is TGTGCCAGCAGCGTAGGACCCGGGTTCACAGATACGCAGTATTTT.

In this sample, this clone turned up a few times. DNA of the CDR3: TGTGCCAGCAGTCCCCTCGGACAGGGGTGGGAGACCCAGTACTTC. Translation gives CASSPLGQGWETQYF. The chain has TRBV6-5 and TRBJ2-5; 9 positions agree with TRBD1. V lost 5 bases and J lost 5; bases outside the gene matches: 9. Germline CDR1 MNHEY, CDR2 SVGAGI. The CDR3 loop spans 15 amino acids.

The chain couples TRBV21-1 to TRBJ1-3; TRBD1, the D gene given by the table, was not confirmed from the DNA. TRBV21-1 is marked as a pseudogene. CDR3 size: 16 residues. The CDR3 spells CASSLRDRGSGNTIYF. In DNA, the CDR3 is TGTGCCAGCAGCCTCAGAGATAGGGGTTCCGGAAACACCATATATTTT.

This chain links TRBV7-5 with TRBJ2-7; the D call TRBD2 from the table was never checked on the DNA. TRBV7-5 is deemed a pseudogene. CDR3 length: 16 residues. As DNA, the CDR3 is TGTGCCAGAAGCTTAGTCCCGGGACTAGCAGAACCCGAGCAGTACTTC. It specifies CARSLVPGLAEPEQYF.

The sample holds one count of this clone. The chain is built from TRBV10-3 and TRBJ2-2, with 10 bases matching TRBD1. Germline lookup yields CDR1 ENHRY and CDR2 SYGVKD. The CDR3 is 14 residues long. J was trimmed by 8 bases and V by 6 bases; bases with no gene match: 6. The CDR3 spells CAISGTGEEGELFF. CDR3 nucleotides: TGTGCCATCAGCGGGACAGGGGAGGAGGGGGAGCTGTTTTTT.

The V call is TRBV14, the J call TRBJ2-6; D remains unclear. The CDR3 consists of 13 residues. Germline CDR1 is SGHDN and CDR2 is FVKESK. Trimming shortened V by 11 bases and J by 0 bases, and 8 bases separated the two germline ends. The DNA of the CDR3 is TGTGCCTCACGGTACTCTGGGGCCAACGTCCTGACTTTC. Translated: CASRYSGANVLTF.

This chain joins TRBV14 and TRBJ1-2, with 11 positions matching TRBD1. CDR1 is SGHDN and CDR2 is FVKESK in the germline V gene. The ends lost 6 bases at V and 1 base at J; junction bases unmatched: 10. The CDR3 runs 17 residues. This chain's CDR3 is CASRPYRDRGVNYGYTF. The CDR3 DNA reads as TGTGCCAGCAGACCCTACCGGGACAGGGGGGTTAACTATGGCTACACCTTC.

This sequence joins TRBV29-1 and TRBJ2-3, with 10 bases lining up with TRBD2. CDR1 and CDR2 (germline): SQVTM, ANQGSEA. The CDR3 totals 18 residues. Germline trimming cut 4 bases from V and 3 bases from J; bases unmatched to any gene: 16. The CDR3 DNA follows: TGCAGCGTTGGTCTAGCGGGAGTATCTAGGTTCGAAACAGATACGCAGTATTTT. This encodes CSVGLAGVSRFETDTQYF.

This rearrangement joins TRBV7-8 to TRBJ2-3; the match to TRBD2 covers 11 bases. The junction had 14 bases not matched to a gene; V was cut back by 5 bases and J by 4 bases. The CDR3 is 18 residues long. The V gene's germline CDR1 is SGHVS and CDR2 FQNEAQ. Written as DNA, the CDR3 is TGTGCCAGCAGCGCCTGGGGGCTAGCGGGAGGAAGGGCAGATACGCAGTATTTT. Translating gives CASSAWGLAGGRADTQYF.

The J gene is TRBJ2-1, the V gene TRBV5-1; 10 nucleotides match TRBD2. The CDR3 is 17 amino acids. Germline lookup yields CDR1 SGHRS and CDR2 YFSETQ. The J segment lost 4 bases and the V segment lost 3 bases, leaving 10 bases of the junction unmatched. The DNA of the CDR3 is TGCGCCAGCAGCTCGGAAACGGGACTAGCGAATTACAATGAGCAGTTCTTC. Its translation is CASSSETGLANYNEQFF.